One and the same sample provided the 27 T cell receptor beta chains below, sequenced in a study of cytomegalovirus exposure and HLA in healthy donors. 13 Jbeta primers and 60 Vbeta primers were used for the PCR. This table comes from immunoSEQ multiplex PCR, and its TCRdb copy is limited to in-frame clones, with some not included. The data hold under 85,000 clones, with about 70% observed a single time. The sequencing input was PBMCs. The source of these receptors is a woman aged 25 to 39 in good health and CMV-seronegative.

The chain combines TRBV6-1 with TRBJ2-7; 11 bases are a match to TRBD1. The junction had 11 bases not matched to a gene; V was cut back by 4 bases and J by 0 bases. The CDR3 consists of 18 residues. Germline-derived CDR1 and CDR2 are MNHNS and SASEGT. CDR3 sequence: CASSVRDRGVLSSYEQYF. The CDR3 DNA is TGTGCCAGCAGTGTCCGGGACAGGGGGGTCCTCAGCTCCTACGAGCAGTACTTC.

This clone appeared a few times. This chain connects TRBV6-5 to TRBJ2-2; weak D call: TRBD1 (6 bases). CDR1 is MNHEY and CDR2 is SVGAGI in the germline V gene. Trimming shortened V by 2 bases and J by 4 bases, and 14 bases separated the two germline ends. The CDR3 spans 16 residues. The CDR3 nucleotides read TGTGCCAGCAGTTACAGTGGACAGTCGGGCACCGGGGAGCTGTTTTTT. Its protein is CASSYSGQSGTGELFF.

This chain connects TRBV27 to TRBJ1-1, with no clear D. Germline values: CDR1 MNHEY, CDR2 SMNVEV (reference sequence). Deletions cut 6 bases from V and 5 bases from J, with 16 bases between. The CDR3 has 14 residues. The DNA for the CDR3 is TGTGCCAGCAGACCCCGTGGAGGTTCGACTGAAGCTTTCTTT. This translates into CASRPRGGSTEAFF.

This chain connects TRBV9 to TRBJ1-5; weak D call: TRBD1 (6 bases). Between the trimmed V and J ends, which lost 0 bases and 4 bases, there was a span of 8 bases. The CDR3 length is 14 residues. Germline V CDR1 and CDR2: SGDLS, YYNGEE. Here the CDR3 DNA reads TGTGCCAGCAGCGTAGGAACAGGGAATCAGCCCCAGCATTTT. As protein: CASSVGTGNQPQHF.

The chain carries TRBV19 and TRBJ1-1; 9 nucleotides match TRBD1. This CDR3 comprises 17 residues. V shed 3 bases, J shed 6 bases, and the junction held 14 bases outside the gene matches. Germline CDR1 LNHDA, CDR2 SQIVND (reference sequence). The CDR3 region has the DNA TGTGCCAGTAGTATTCTCGGACAGGGGTTTGTCGAGGCTGAAGCTTTCTTT. Residues: CASSILGQGFVEAEAFF.

The chain links TRBV7-9 to TRBJ1-4, with 7 positions matching TRBD1. Looked up from germline, CDR1 is SEHNR and CDR2 is FQNEAQ (reference sequence). The CDR3 spans 15 residues. After removal of 5 bases from V and 4 bases from J, the junction contained 7 bases not matched to a gene. This CDR3 reads CASSAHGQVNEKLFF. CDR3 DNA sequence: TGTGCCAGCAGCGCACACGGACAGGTTAATGAAAAACTGTTTTTT.

The V call is TRBV29-1, the J call TRBJ2-3; TRBD2 matches 8 bases. CDR1 is SQVTM, CDR2 ANQGSEA, per germline. The CDR3 is made up of 10 amino acids. The chain's CDR3 is CAGGADTQYF. CDR3 sequence (DNA): TGCGCCGGGGGGGCAGATACGCAGTATTTT.

The V gene is TRBV28, the J gene TRBJ2-6; D is undetermined. Trimming shortened V by 9 bases and J by 10 bases, and 10 bases separated the two germline ends. CDR3 length equals 11 residues. Germline values: CDR1 MDHEN, CDR2 SYDVKM. CDR3 amino acids: CASQQANVLTF. CDR3 nucleotides: TGTGCCAGTCAGCAGGCTAACGTCCTGACTTTC. Using reference TRBV28 and TRBJ2-6 for the parts outside the CDR3, the full variable domain is DVKVTQSSRYLVKRTGEKVFLECVQDMDHENMFWYRQDPGLGLRLIYFSYDVKMKEKGDIPEGYSVSREKKERFSLILESASTNQTSMYLCASQQANVLTFGAGSRLTVL.

This clone showed up just once. V gene TRBV12-2 combines with J gene TRBJ2-6; TRBD2, the table's D call, lacks a check against the DNA. TRBV12-2 is labeled a pseudogene. The CDR3 has 16 amino acids. CDR3 DNA sequence: TGTGCAAGTCGCTTAGGCGGGTTCTCTGGGGCCAACGTCCTGACTTTC. Translated, it gives CASRLGGFSGANVLTF.

This clone was recorded once. The CDR3 protein is CASSSRTGTSEAFF. The CDR3 DNA follows: TGCGCCAGCAGCTCCAGGACAGGTACCTCTGAAGCTTTCTTT. The gene calls are TRBV5-1 and TRBJ1-1; TRBD1 aligns across 7 bases. Germline CDR1 SGHRS, CDR2 YFSETQ. The V gene end was trimmed by 3 bases and the J gene end by 6 bases; junction bases not matched to a gene: 8. This CDR3 region has 14 residues.

V is TRBV7-8 and J is TRBJ2-7, with a tentative D call TRBD2 (7 bases). Germline values: CDR1 SGHVS, CDR2 FQNEAQ. Trimming removed 11 bases from V and 6 bases from J, with 23 bases in between. CDR3 length equals 14 residues. This chain's CDR3 is CAVKRGGSLGEQYF. The DNA of the CDR3 is TGTGCCGTGAAGAGGGGGGGGAGCTTGGGCGAGCAGTACTTC.

The CDR3 here is CASSTTGQGAVAFF. Here the CDR3 DNA reads TGTGCCAGTAGTACGACGGGACAAGGGGCGGTAGCTTTCTTT. The rearrangement uses TRBV19 and TRBJ1-1, with a weak D call TRBD1 (6 bases). The CDR3 spans 14 residues. Germline CDR1 LNHDA, CDR2 SQIVND (reference sequence). V lost 4 bases to trimming and J lost 10 bases, with 19 bases between them.

The chain recombines TRBV9 with TRBJ1-1; no clear D gene. In germline, CDR1 is SGDLS, CDR2 YYNGEE. V was clipped by 6 bases and J by 4 bases, with 7 bases between them. This CDR3 has 11 amino acids. CDR3 nucleotide sequence: TGTGCCAGCAAGCGGGGCACTGAAGCTTTCTTT. Translated: CASKRGTEAFF.

The chain recombines TRBV15 with TRBJ1-4; 7 bases map to TRBD1. The length of the CDR3 is 15 residues. CDR1 LNHNV and CDR2 YYDKDF come from the germline V gene (reference sequence). The J segment lost 2 bases and the V segment lost 5 bases, leaving 5 bases of the junction unmatched. The CDR3: CATSGHRGTNEKLFF. The CDR3 DNA is TGTGCCACCAGCGGGCACAGGGGTACTAATGAAAAACTGTTTTTT.

V and J are TRBV4-1 and TRBJ2-3; 9 bases fit TRBD1. Trimming took 5 bases from V and 5 from J; bases not matched to a gene: 8. The CDR3 has 15 residues. Germline V CDR1 and CDR2: MGHRA, YSYEKL. CDR3 residues: CASSFRQGGGDTQYF. CDR3 bases: TGCGCCAGCAGCTTTCGACAGGGGGGTGGAGATACGCAGTATTTT.

The rearrangement uses TRBV28 and TRBJ2-7, with 7 bases fitting TRBD2. This CDR3 region has 15 residues. Germline-derived CDR1 and CDR2 are MDHEN and SYDVKM. J gave up 1 base and V 6 bases, and 9 bases lay outside the gene matches. CDR3 sequence: CASSTRLADSYEQYF. In nucleotides, the CDR3 is TGTGCCAGCAGCACCCGCCTAGCGGATTCCTACGAGCAGTACTTC.

The rearrangement links TRBV2 to TRBJ2-5, with 14 bases that match TRBD2. The CDR3 has 15 residues. The germline gives CDR1 SNHLY, CDR2 FYNNEI. V dropped 6 bases and J dropped 2; count of bases not matched to a gene: 2. CDR3 region: CASSGTSGGQETQYF. The CDR3 nucleotides read TGTGCCAGCAGCGGGACTAGCGGGGGACAAGAGACCCAGTACTTC.

The chain employs TRBV18 and TRBJ2-2, with D unclear. Looked up from germline, CDR1 is KGHSH and CDR2 is LQKENI. Trimming took 3 bases from V and 2 from J, leaving 10 bases between them. The CDR3 has 15 residues. The CDR3 is CASSPLQPNTGELFF. In DNA, the CDR3 is TGTGCCAGCTCACCGTTACAGCCCAACACCGGGGAGCTGTTTTTT.

The chain links TRBV18 to TRBJ1-4, with D perhaps TRBD1 (6 bases). This CDR3 contains 20 residues. Germline lookup yields CDR1 KGHSH and CDR2 LQKENI. Trimming left V 3 bases short and J 2 bases short, with 25 bases between. CDR3 in DNA: TGTGCCAGCTCACCTACAGTATGGCAGGGGACATATATTACTAATGAAAAACTGTTTTTT. Its translation: CASSPTVWQGTYITNEKLFF.

The V gene is TRBV5-1, the J gene TRBJ2-7; 10 bases agree with TRBD1. V gave up 0 bases and J gave up 5 bases; unmatched junction bases: 11. The CDR3 contains 17 residues. Germline lookup yields CDR1 SGHRS and CDR2 YFSETQ. Written as DNA, the CDR3 is TGCGCCAGCAGCTTGGCCGGTTACGTGACAGGGGGCGACGAGCAGTACTTC. This codes for CASSLAGYVTGGDEQYF.

The chain couples TRBV29-1 to TRBJ2-7; 10 nucleotides line up with TRBD2. The junction had 9 bases not matched to a gene; V was cut back by 7 bases and J by 0 bases. Germline CDR1 SQVTM, CDR2 ANQGSEA. The CDR3 totals 15 residues. This CDR3 reads CSARGSGGNSYEQYF. CDR3 nucleotides: TGCAGCGCCCGGGGTAGCGGGGGGAACTCCTACGAGCAGTACTTC.

This clone showed up just once. The chain recombines TRBV9 with TRBJ1-1; D perhaps matches TRBD1 (6 bases). The V gene lost 0 bases and the J gene lost 5 bases, with 11 bases spanning the gap. The CDR3 consists of 14 residues. The germline CDR1 and CDR2 sequences are SGDLS and YYNGEE. The CDR3: CASSVGGTYTEAFF. The CDR3 DNA reads TGTGCCAGCAGCGTAGGGGGGACATATACTGAAGCTTTCTTT.

CDR3 in amino acids: CASSYTTGLNGYTF. As DNA, the CDR3 is TGTGCCAGCAGTTACACGACAGGGTTGAATGGCTACACCTTC. This rearrangement joins TRBV6-5 to TRBJ1-2; 7 positions match TRBD1. Losses at the gene ends were 2 bases for V and 6 bases for J; bases not matched to a gene: 6. The V gene's germline CDR1 is MNHEY and CDR2 SVGAGI. The CDR3 sequence is 14 residues long.

This chain uses TRBV6-1 with TRBJ2-5; D might be TRBD2 (5 bases). The CDR3 runs to 16 residues. V lost 3 bases, J lost 6 bases, and 20 bases lay in between. Germline CDR1 MNHNS, CDR2 SASEGT. The CDR3 coding sequence is TGTGCCAGCAGTGAGCGCCTAGGTGGCGGGCCCCAGACCCAGTACTTC. The encoded protein is CASSERLGGGPQTQYF.

V gene TRBV5-6 combines with J gene TRBJ2-7; D possibly corresponds to TRBD2 (5 bases). The CDR3 is made up of 12 amino acids. Trimming took off 5 bases at V and 11 bases at J, with 17 bases between the two ends. The germline V gene has CDR1 SGHDT and CDR2 YYEEEE. CDR3 amino acids: CASRLDRSGEYF. CDR3 DNA: TGTGCCAGCAGGCTGGACCGATCCGGGGAGTACTTC.

The chain combines TRBV18 with TRBJ2-6, with a possible D match to TRBD2 (5 bases). Germline V lookup: CDR1 KGHSH, CDR2 LQKENI. The V end was cut by 0 bases, the J end by 2 bases, with 5 bases between. The CDR3 is 15 residues long. In nucleotides, the CDR3 is TGTGCCAGCTCACCACCGAGGGCTGGGGCCAACGTCCTGACTTTC. It specifies CASSPPRAGANVLTF. The variable domain in full, completed from reference TRBV18 and TRBJ2-6, reads NAGVMQNPRHLVRRRGQEARLRCSPMKGHSHVYWYRQLPEEGLKFMVYLQKENIIDESGMPKERFSAEFPKEGPSILRIQQVVRGDSAAYFCASSPPRAGANVLTFGAGSRLTVL.

This chain joins TRBV6-5 and TRBJ2-5, with TRBD1 identical over 7 bases. The CDR3 covers 14 residues. The V segment lost 2 bases and the J segment 7 bases; nucleotides outside the gene matches: 7. Germline V gives CDR1 MNHEY, CDR2 SVGAGI. Written as DNA, the CDR3 is TGTGCCAGCAGTTACATGGGACAGCCCAGGACCCAGTACTTC. Translation gives CASSYMGQPRTQYF.